This entry lists 3 T cell receptor beta chains sequenced from one sample in a study of beta chain features in type 1 diabetes. Expressed TCRB transcripts were sequenced because the entire RNA isolate underwent reverse transcription. Method: immunoSEQ multiplex PCR; TCRdb's copy keeps in-frame clones and lacks some. Here the sample spans under 500,000 clones, about 29% being singletons. Sequencing was carried out using naive CD4+ T cells from blood. The receptor set was obtained from a man aged 18 to 35 in good health.

The gene calls are TRBV28 and TRBJ2-2; D call uncertain. The length of the CDR3 is 13 residues. The germline CDR1 and CDR2 sequences are MDHEN and SYDVKM. V dropped 4 bases and J dropped 9 bases, with 12 bases sitting between them. This CDR3 reads CASSSFKLRELFF. Written as DNA, the CDR3 is TGTGCCAGCAGTTCTTTCAAGCTGAGGGAGCTGTTTTTT.

This sequence joins TRBV5-6 and TRBJ2-4; D call uncertain. The germline V gene encodes CDR1 SGHDT and CDR2 YYEEEE. V was cut by 4 bases and J by 1 base, with 15 bases left in between. The CDR3 length is 16 residues. CDR3 residues: CASSARRLGAKNIQYF. The CDR3 coding sequence is TGTGCCAGCAGCGCACGAAGACTGGGTGCCAAAAACATTCAGTACTTC.

V is TRBV29-1 and J is TRBJ1-2; 11 bases agree with TRBD1. The CDR3 length is 12 residues. Germline V lookup: CDR1 SQVTM, CDR2 ANQGSEA. V trimming: 4 bases; J trimming: 7 bases; junction bases outside the gene matches: 2. The CDR3 here is CSVGTGGSGYTF. The CDR3 DNA follows: TGCAGCGTTGGGACAGGGGGCAGTGGCTACACCTTC.